The clone carrying this T cell receptor (beta chain) occurred a few times. This CDR3 has 13 amino acids. V was pared by 8 bases and J by 3 bases, with 8 bases between. cDNA molecules, individually, were tagged with unique molecular identifiers. TCRdb reprocessed the 5' RACE reads with MiXCR, giving one entry per CDR3 protein. The repertoire has tens of thousands of distinct CDR3 sequences, about 12% of them found once; the top ten carry about 5%. This entry is derived from a study of early T cells in non-severe SARS-CoV-2 infection. The V and J genes are TRBV12-3 or TRBV12-4 and TRBJ1-6; D is perhaps TRBD1 (6 bases). Sequenced material: whole blood. This sequence was found in an adult who was a healthcare worker with PCR-confirmed SARS-CoV-2 infection or an uninfected control (not recorded which). The CDR3 sequence: CASGQYYNSPLHF. The CDR3 nucleotides are TGTGCCAGCGGACAGTACTATAATTCACCCCTCCACTTT.